This T cell receptor beta chain was profiled in a study of siplizumab effects on memory and regulatory T cells. The data were produced by immunoSEQ multiplex PCR, yet TCRdb's version contains in-frame clones alone and is incomplete. Of about 91,000 clones listed, approximately 94% were seen once; the top ten hold 6.5%. The germline V and J ends were trimmed by 2 bases and 4 bases, with 18 bases remaining between them. Germline CDR1 reads SGHVS; CDR2 reads FNYEAQ. The CDR3 consists of 17 residues. The chain has TRBV7-6 and TRBJ2-1, with D tentatively TRBD1 or TRBD2 (6 bases each). This TCR derives from a human donor in good health. The sequenced material came from CD8+ T cells sorted from blood. The CDR3 region is CASSLIPRGQIYNEQFF. The CDR3 bases are TGTGCCAGCAGCTTAATCCCCCGGGGGCAGATTTACAATGAGCAGTTCTTC.